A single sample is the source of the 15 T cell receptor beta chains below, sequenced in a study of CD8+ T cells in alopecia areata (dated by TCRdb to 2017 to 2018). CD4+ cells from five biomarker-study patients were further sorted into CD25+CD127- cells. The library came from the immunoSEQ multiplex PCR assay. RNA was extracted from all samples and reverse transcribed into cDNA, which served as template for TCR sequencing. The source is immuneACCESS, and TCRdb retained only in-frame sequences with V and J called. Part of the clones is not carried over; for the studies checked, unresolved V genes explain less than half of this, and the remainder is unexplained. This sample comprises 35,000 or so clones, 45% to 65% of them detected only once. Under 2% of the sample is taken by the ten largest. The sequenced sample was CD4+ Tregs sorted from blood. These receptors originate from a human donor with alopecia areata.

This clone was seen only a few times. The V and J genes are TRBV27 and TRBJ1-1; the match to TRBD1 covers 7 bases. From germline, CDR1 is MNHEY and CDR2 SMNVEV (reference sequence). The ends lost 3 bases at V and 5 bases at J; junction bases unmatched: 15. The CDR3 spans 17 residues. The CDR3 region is CASSFLPRQGMATEAFF. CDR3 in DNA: TGTGCCAGCAGTTTCCTCCCACGACAGGGAATGGCAACTGAAGCTTTCTTT.

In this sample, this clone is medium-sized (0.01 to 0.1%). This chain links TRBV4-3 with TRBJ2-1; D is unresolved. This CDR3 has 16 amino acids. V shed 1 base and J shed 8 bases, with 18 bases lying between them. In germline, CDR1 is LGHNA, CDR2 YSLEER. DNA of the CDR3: TGCGCCAGCAGCCAAGTCGGGTTTTTAAGAAGCTATGAGCAGTTCTTC. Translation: CASSQVGFLRSYEQFF.

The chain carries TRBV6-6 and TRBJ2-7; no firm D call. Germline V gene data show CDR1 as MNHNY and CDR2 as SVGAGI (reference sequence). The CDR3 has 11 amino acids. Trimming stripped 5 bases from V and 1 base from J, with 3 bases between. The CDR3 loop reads CASSQSYEQYF. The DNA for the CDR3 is TGTGCCAGCAGTCAGTCCTACGAGCAGTACTTC.

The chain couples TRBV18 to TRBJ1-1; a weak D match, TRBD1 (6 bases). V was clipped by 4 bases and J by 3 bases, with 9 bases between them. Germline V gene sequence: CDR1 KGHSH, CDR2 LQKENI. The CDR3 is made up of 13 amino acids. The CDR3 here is CASSRAGDTEAFF. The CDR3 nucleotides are TGTGCCAGCTCACGCGCAGGGGACACTGAAGCTTTCTTT.

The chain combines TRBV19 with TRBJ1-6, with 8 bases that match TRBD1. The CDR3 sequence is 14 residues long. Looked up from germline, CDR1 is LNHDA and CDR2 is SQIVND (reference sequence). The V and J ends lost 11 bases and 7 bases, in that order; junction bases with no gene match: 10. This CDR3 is CAGRQGTGNSPLHF. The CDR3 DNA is TGTGCCGGCCGACAGGGGACGGGGAATTCACCCCTCCACTTT.

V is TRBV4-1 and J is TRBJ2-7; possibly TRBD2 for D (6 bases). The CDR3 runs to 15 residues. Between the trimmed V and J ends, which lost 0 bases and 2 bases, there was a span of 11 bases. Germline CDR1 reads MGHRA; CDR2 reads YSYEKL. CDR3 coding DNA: TGCGCCAGCAGCCAAGAACGGCGGGGTCCCTACGAGCAGTACTTC. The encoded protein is CASSQERRGPYEQYF.

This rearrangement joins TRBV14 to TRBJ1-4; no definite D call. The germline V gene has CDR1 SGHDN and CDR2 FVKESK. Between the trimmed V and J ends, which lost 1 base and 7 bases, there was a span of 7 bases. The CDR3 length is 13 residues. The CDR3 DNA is TGTGCCAGCAGCCAAGGGTTGGGTGAAAAACTGTTTTTT. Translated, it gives CASSQGLGEKLFF. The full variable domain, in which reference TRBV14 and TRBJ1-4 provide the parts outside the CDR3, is EAGVTQFPSHSVIEKGQTVTLRCDPISGHDNLYWYRRVMGKEIKFLLHFVKESKQDESGMPNNRFLAERTGGTYSTLKVQPAELEDSGVYFCASSQGLGEKLFFGSGTQLSVL.

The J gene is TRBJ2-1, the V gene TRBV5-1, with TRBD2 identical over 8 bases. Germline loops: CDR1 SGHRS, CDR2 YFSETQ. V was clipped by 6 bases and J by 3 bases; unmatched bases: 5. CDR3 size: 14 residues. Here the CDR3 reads CASIGGALYNEQFF. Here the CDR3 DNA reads TGCGCCAGCATCGGGGGGGCCCTCTACAATGAGCAGTTCTTC.

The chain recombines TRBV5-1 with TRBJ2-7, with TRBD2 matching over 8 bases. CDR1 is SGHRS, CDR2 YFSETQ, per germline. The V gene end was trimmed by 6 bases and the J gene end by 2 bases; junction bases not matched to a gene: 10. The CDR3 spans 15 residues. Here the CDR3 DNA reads TGCGCCAGCACCCCAACTAGCGGATCCCCCTACGAGCAGTACTTC. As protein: CASTPTSGSPYEQYF.

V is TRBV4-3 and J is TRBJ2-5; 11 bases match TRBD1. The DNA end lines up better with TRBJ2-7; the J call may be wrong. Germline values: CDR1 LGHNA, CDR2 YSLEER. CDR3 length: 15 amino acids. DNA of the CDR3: TGCGCCAGCAGCCTACGGACAGGGGGCTACTACGAGCAGTACTTC. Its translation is CASSLRTGGYYEQYF.

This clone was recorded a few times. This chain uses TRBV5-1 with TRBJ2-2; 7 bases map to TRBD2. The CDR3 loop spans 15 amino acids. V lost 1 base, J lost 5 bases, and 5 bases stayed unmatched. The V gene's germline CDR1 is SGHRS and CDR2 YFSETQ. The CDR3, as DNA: TGCGCCAGCAGCTTGATGGCTAGCGGAACCGGGGAGCTGTTTTTT. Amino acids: CASSLMASGTGELFF.

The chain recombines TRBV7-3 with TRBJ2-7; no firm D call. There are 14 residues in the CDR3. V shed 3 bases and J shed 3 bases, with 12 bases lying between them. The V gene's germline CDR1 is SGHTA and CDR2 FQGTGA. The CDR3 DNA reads TGTGCCAGCAGCTTCTCCCCCGGAATCTACGAGCAGTACTTC. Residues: CASSFSPGIYEQYF.

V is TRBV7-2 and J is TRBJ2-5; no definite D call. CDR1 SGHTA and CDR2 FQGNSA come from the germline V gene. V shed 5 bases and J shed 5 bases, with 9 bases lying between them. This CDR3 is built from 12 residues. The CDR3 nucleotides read TGTGCCAGCAGCGGCCGGCTTGAGACCCAGTACTTC. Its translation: CASSGRLETQYF.

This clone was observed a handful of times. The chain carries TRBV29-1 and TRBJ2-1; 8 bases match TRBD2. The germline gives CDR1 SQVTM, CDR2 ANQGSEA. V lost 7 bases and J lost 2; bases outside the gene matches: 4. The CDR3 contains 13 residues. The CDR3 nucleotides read TGCAGCGACCAGACTAGCGCCTACAATGAGCAGTTCTTC. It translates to CSDQTSAYNEQFF.

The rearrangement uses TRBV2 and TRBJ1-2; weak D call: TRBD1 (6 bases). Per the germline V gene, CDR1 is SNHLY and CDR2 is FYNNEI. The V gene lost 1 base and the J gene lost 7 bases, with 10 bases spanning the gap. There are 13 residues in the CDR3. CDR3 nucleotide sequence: TGTGCCAGCAGTGAAGGAAACAGGGCTGGCTACACCTTC. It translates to CASSEGNRAGYTF.